Presented here are 21 T cell receptor beta chains from one specimen sequenced in a study of blood T cells in healthy people across ages. With a J-beta primer mix and a sample-barcoded 5' primer, a second PCR ran 7 to 11 cycles. In TCRdb, the 5' RACE reads were re-called with MiXCR into one record per CDR3 protein. The sample contains roughly 1,800,000 distinct CDR3 sequences, roughly 52% of which appear only once. The sequenced sample consisted of blood. The receptors come from a woman between 40 and 50 years old in good health.

This chain uses TRBV20-1 with TRBJ2-7; D may be TRBD2 (6 bases). V was shortened by 5 bases and J by 7 bases, with 12 bases between the two germline ends. CDR3 size: 11 residues. The germline V gene has CDR1 DFQATT and CDR2 SNEGSKA (reference sequence). CDR3 region: CSALGTGEQYF. Here the CDR3 DNA reads TGCAGTGCTCTGGGGACTGGGGAGCAGTACTTC.

The J gene is TRBJ1-2, the V gene TRBV2; no firm D call. The germline V gene has CDR1 SNHLY and CDR2 FYNNEI. V was clipped by 6 bases and J by 5 bases, with 16 bases between them. CDR3 length equals 14 residues. The CDR3 loop reads CASRTTTAVYGYTF. The CDR3 nucleotides read TGTGCCAGCAGGACTACTACAGCTGTTTATGGCTACACCTTC. Based on the CDR3 plus reference TRBV2 and TRBJ1-2, the full variable domain is EPEVTQTPSHQVTQMGQEVILRCVPISNHLYFYWYRQILGQKVEFLVSFYNNEISEKSEIFDDQFSVERPDGSNFTLKIRSTKLEDSAMYFCASRTTTAVYGYTFGSGTRLTVV.

The V call is TRBV6-5, the J call TRBJ1-5; the match to TRBD1 covers 7 bases. The CDR3 has 13 amino acids. With V trimmed by 7 bases and J by 2 bases, 2 bases remained unmatched. In germline, CDR1 is MNHEY, CDR2 SVGAGI. CDR3 nucleotides: TGTGCCAGCACAGGGGGGGGCAATCAGCCCCAGCATTTT. Translating it yields CASTGGGNQPQHF.

V usage is TRBV12-3 or TRBV12-4 and J usage is TRBJ1-5, with D unresolved. Trimming left V 6 bases short and J 0 bases short, with 6 bases between. The CDR3 runs 13 residues. CDR3: CASRKNSNQPQHF. The CDR3 bases are TGTGCCAGCAGGAAGAATAGCAATCAGCCCCAGCATTTT.

The table lists this clonotype with a few counts. The rearrangement joins TRBV5-8 to TRBJ2-1; perhaps TRBD2 as D (7 bases). The CDR3 has 14 amino acids. Germline V gives CDR1 SGHTS, CDR2 YDEGEE. Trimming stripped 0 bases from V and 6 bases from J, with 10 bases between. The CDR3, as DNA: TGTGCCAGCAGCTTGGGGGGGGGCCCCAATGAGCAGTTCTTC. It encodes CASSLGGGPNEQFF.

This clonotype was detected only a few times. The chain is built from TRBV27 and TRBJ2-5; TRBD2 aligns across 8 bases. J lost 11 bases, V lost 10 bases, and 15 bases had no gene match. The CDR3 contains 13 residues. Germline CDR1 reads MNHEY; CDR2 reads SMNVEV (reference sequence). CDR3 sequence reads: CATLGLGLNEQYF. In nucleotides, the CDR3 is TGTGCCACCTTGGGACTAGGGTTGAATGAGCAGTACTTC.

As for this clonotype: This may be a read error, as it is one base from a much larger clone. The rearrangement uses TRBV29-1 and TRBJ2-3, with a weak D call TRBD2 (6 bases). CDR3 size: 8 residues. The germline CDR1 and CDR2 sequences are SQVTM and ANQGSEA. This chain's CDR3 is CNGGEGYF. CDR3 DNA: TGCAACGGGGGAGAGGGGTATTTT.

This clonotype was counted a few times. The chain carries TRBV5-1 and TRBJ2-1; 7 bases match TRBD2. The CDR3 totals 16 residues. V dropped 1 base and J dropped 0; count of bases not matched to a gene: 4. The V gene's germline CDR1 is SGHRS and CDR2 YFSETQ. The CDR3 here is CASSLSAGISYNEQFF. The CDR3 DNA follows: TGCGCCAGCAGCTTGTCAGCGGGAATCTCCTACAATGAGCAGTTCTTC.

This clonotype was observed a handful of times. This chain joins TRBV20-1 and TRBJ2-1; 14 bases are shared with TRBD2. This CDR3 is built from 14 residues. CDR1 is DFQATT, CDR2 SNEGSKA, per germline (reference sequence). V gave up 5 bases and J gave up 6 bases; unmatched junction bases: 3. As DNA, the CDR3 is TGCAGTGCTCGGACTAGCGGGGGGTTCAATGAGCAGTTCTTC. Translation gives CSARTSGGFNEQFF.

This clonotype appeared a few times. The genes are TRBV14 and TRBJ2-5; 7 nucleotides align to TRBD1. The CDR3 has 16 residues. Trimming at V came to 2 bases and at J to 4 bases, leaving 10 bases not matched to a gene. Germline lookup yields CDR1 SGHDN and CDR2 FVKESK. The CDR3 loop reads CASSQLLGGPLETQYF. The CDR3, as DNA: TGTGCCAGCAGCCAACTCCTAGGGGGCCCGTTAGAGACCCAGTACTTC.

The genes are TRBV2 and TRBJ2-7; 12 bases are shared with TRBD1. The CDR3 is 15 amino acids. J was trimmed by 7 bases and V by 4 bases; bases with no gene match: 8. Germline CDR1 SNHLY, CDR2 FYNNEI. CDR3 sequence (DNA): TGTGCCAGCAGTGCCTCGGGACAGGGGGCAGTTGAGCAGTACTTC. Residues: CASSASGQGAVEQYF.

This clonotype came up a few times. This chain uses TRBV10-2 with TRBJ2-5; 8 positions agree with TRBD2. CDR3 length equals 17 residues. The trim removed 2 bases at V and 4 bases at J, leaving 12 bases unmatched. Germline loops: CDR1 WSHSY, CDR2 SAAADI. CDR3 sequence (DNA): TGCGCCAGCAGTGAGCCGTCTCGACGGGGGGGCTTAGAGACCCAGTACTTC. This sequence encodes CASSEPSRRGGLETQYF.

This clonotype occurred a few times. V and J are TRBV6-2 or TRBV6-3 and TRBJ2-3; the D gene is possibly TRBD1 (6 bases). The V gene lost 5 bases and the J gene lost 4 bases, with 10 bases spanning the gap. The CDR3 covers 13 residues. The germline V gene encodes CDR1 MNHEY and CDR2 SVGEGT. The CDR3 sequence: CASSRQVADTQYF. The CDR3 nucleotides read TGTGCCAGCAGTCGACAGGTCGCAGATACGCAGTATTTT.

V usage is TRBV6-1 and J usage is TRBJ2-4; 8 nucleotides match TRBD1. V was clipped by 2 bases and J by 0 bases; unmatched bases: 12. CDR1 and CDR2 (germline): MNHNS, SASEGT. The length of the CDR3 is 19 residues. The CDR3 region is CASSEWTGIIDLAKNIQYF. The CDR3 DNA follows: TGTGCCAGCAGTGAATGGACAGGGATAATTGATCTAGCCAAAAACATTCAGTACTTC.

Only one count was recorded for this clonotype. The gene calls are TRBV12-3 or TRBV12-4 and TRBJ1-1; possibly TRBD1 for D (5 bases). V was trimmed by 5 bases and J by 3 bases, leaving 10 bases between them. CDR3 length: 13 residues. CDR3: CASSKDSYTEAFF. The CDR3 nucleotides are TGTGCCAGCAGTAAAGACAGTTACACTGAAGCTTTCTTT.

The chain has TRBV20-1 and TRBJ1-4; 8 bases map to TRBD1. Germline trimming cut 5 bases from V and 0 bases from J; bases unmatched to any gene: 11. Germline V CDR1 and CDR2: DFQATT, SNEGSKA (reference sequence). The CDR3 spans 17 residues. In DNA form, the CDR3 reads TGCAGTGCTCCGCTAACCGGGACAGGAGCAACTAATGAAAAACTGTTTTTT. As protein: CSAPLTGTGATNEKLFF.

This chain uses TRBV6-6 with TRBJ2-7, with D maybe TRBD1 (7 bases). The CDR3 spans 12 residues. V lost 2 bases and J lost 7, with 9 bases in between. Germline V gives CDR1 MNHNY, CDR2 SVGAGI (reference sequence). The CDR3 region is CASSYAGGEQYF. CDR3 nucleotide sequence: TGTGCCAGCAGTTACGCAGGGGGGGAGCAGTACTTC.

V gene TRBV11-3 combines with J gene TRBJ2-7; 8 bases align to TRBD1. Near its end, the DNA agrees better with TRBJ2-5, so the J call may be wrong. The CDR3 totals 16 residues. CDR1 and CDR2 from the germline V gene are SGHNT and YENEEA. The CDR3 DNA reads as TGTGCCAGCAGCTTAGCCGGCAGGGGGCAGGGGGAGACCCAGTACTTC. Protein: CASSLAGRGQGETQYF.

The V gene is TRBV29-1, the J gene TRBJ2-7; 8 bases fit TRBD1. Germline trimming cut 6 bases from V and 2 bases from J; bases unmatched to any gene: 18. CDR1 and CDR2 from the germline V gene are SQVTM and ANQGSEA. The CDR3 length is 17 residues. This CDR3 reads CSVARGPPGTGPYEQYF. CDR3 in DNA: TGCAGCGTCGCCAGAGGGCCACCCGGGACAGGACCCTACGAGCAGTACTTC.

The chain couples TRBV4-1 to TRBJ2-7, with a possible D match to TRBD1 (6 bases). This CDR3 has 16 amino acids. Germline assignment: CDR1 MGHRA and CDR2 YSYEKL. Trimming took off 0 bases at V and 3 bases at J, with 15 bases between the two ends. The CDR3 here is CASSQEKRQGRYEQYF. The CDR3 nucleotides are TGCGCCAGCAGCCAAGAAAAACGTCAGGGGCGCTACGAGCAGTACTTC.

A word on this clonotype: Being one base from a much bigger clone, this may be a read error. The chain is built from TRBV11-1 and TRBJ2-5; D is uncertain. The assigned J gene may be wrong: the sequence end matches TRBJ2-1 better. CDR3 length equals 13 residues. Germline V lookup: CDR1 SGHAT, CDR2 FQDESV (reference sequence). The CDR3, as DNA: TGTGCCAGCAGCTTAGGACACCAAGAGACCCAGTTCTTC. Encoded protein: CASSLGHQETQFF.